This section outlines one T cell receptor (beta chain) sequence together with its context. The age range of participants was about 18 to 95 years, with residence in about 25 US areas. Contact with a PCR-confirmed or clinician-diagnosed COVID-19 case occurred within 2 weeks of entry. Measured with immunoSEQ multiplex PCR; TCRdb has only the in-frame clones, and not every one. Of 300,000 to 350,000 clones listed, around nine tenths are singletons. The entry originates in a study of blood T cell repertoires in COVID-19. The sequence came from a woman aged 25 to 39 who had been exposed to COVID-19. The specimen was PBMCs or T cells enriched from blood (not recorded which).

DNA for the CDR3: TGCGCCAGCAGCTTGGGGACTGGAGGAGATGAGCAGTTCTTC. Its protein product is CASSLGTGGDEQFF. This rearrangement joins TRBV5-1 to TRBJ2-1, with a possible D match to TRBD2 (5 bases). CDR3 length equals 14 residues. Germline V gives CDR1 SGHRS, CDR2 YFSETQ. The V gene lost 0 bases and the J gene lost 8 bases, with 12 bases spanning the gap. Variable domain in full (rest from reference TRBV5-1 and TRBJ2-1): KAGVTQTPRYLIKTRGQQVTLSCSPISGHRSVSWYQQTPGQGLQFLFEYFSETQRNKGNFPGRFSGRQFSNSRSEMNVSTLELGDSALYLCASSLGTGGDEQFFGPGTRLTVL.